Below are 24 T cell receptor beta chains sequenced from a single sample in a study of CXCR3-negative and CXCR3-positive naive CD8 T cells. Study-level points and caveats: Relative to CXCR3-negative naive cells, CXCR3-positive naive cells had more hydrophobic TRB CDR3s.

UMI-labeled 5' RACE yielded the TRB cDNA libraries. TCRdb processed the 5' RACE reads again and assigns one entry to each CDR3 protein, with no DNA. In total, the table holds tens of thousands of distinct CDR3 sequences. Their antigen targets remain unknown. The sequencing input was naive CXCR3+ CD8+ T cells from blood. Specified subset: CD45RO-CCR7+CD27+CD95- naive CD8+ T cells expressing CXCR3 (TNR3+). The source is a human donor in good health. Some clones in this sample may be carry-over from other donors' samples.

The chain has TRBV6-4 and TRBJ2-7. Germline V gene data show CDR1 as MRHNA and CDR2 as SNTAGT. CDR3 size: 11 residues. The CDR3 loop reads CASSLLRPQYF.

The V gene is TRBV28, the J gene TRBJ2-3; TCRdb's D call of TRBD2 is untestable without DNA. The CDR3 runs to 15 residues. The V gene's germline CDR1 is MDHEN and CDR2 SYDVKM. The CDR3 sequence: CASSLAGGSTDTQYF.

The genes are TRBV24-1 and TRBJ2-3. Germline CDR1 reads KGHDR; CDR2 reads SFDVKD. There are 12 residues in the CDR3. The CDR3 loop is CATSVTADTQYF.

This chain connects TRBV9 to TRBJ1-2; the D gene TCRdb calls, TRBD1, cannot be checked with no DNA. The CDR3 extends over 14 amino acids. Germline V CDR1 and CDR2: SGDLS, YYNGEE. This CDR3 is CASSLPGGGDGYTF.

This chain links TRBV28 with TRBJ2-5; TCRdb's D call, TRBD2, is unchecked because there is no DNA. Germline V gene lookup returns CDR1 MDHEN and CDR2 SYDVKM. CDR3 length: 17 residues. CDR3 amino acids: CASSLADRLVNQETQYF.

CDR3 amino acids: CATSTAAITDTQYF. The chain is built from TRBV15 and TRBJ2-3. The CDR3 runs to 14 residues. Per the germline V gene, CDR1 is LNHNV and CDR2 is YYDKDF (reference sequence).

The CDR3 spells CASSQKGEYGYTF. This chain connects TRBV5-1 to TRBJ1-2; the TRBD1 assignment by TCRdb is unverifiable without DNA. Germline V CDR1 and CDR2: SGHRS, YFSETQ. CDR3 length: 13 residues.

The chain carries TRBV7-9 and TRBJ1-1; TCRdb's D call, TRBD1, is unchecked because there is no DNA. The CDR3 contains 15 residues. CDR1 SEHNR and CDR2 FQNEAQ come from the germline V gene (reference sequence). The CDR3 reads CASSTMTGMNTEAFF.

CDR3 loop: CSVSGDPSGKGTDTQYF. V usage is TRBV29-1 and J usage is TRBJ2-3; TCRdb gives TRBD2 as the D gene, but with no DNA this cannot be confirmed. The CDR3 extends over 17 amino acids. Germline lookup yields CDR1 SQVTM and CDR2 ANQGSEA.

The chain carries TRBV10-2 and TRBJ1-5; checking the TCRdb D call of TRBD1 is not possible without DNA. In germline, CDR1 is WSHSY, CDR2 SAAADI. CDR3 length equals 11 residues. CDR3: CASSEGERRHF.

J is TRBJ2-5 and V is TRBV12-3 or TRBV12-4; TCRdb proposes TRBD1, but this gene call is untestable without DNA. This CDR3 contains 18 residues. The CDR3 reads CASSRRGVESKATETQYF.

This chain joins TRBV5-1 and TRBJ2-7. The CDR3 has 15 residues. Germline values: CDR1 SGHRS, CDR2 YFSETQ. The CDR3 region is CASSLGQSSPYEQYF.

This CDR3 reads CASTQGRISIQYF. The genes are TRBV12-3 or TRBV12-4 and TRBJ2-4; there is no DNA to check the TCRdb D call of TRBD1. The CDR3 sequence is 13 residues long.

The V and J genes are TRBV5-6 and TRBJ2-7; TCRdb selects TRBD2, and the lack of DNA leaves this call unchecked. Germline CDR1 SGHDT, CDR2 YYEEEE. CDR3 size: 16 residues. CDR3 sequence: CASADLAEESSYEQYF.

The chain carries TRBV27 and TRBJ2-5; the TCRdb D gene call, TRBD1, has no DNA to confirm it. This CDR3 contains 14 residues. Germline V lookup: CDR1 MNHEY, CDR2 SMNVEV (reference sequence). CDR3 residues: CASSSRDRQETQYF.

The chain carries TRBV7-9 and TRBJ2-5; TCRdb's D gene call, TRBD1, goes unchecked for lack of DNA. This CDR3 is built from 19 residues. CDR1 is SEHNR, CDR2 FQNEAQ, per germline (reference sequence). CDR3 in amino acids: CASSFRLWTGLNDVETKYF.

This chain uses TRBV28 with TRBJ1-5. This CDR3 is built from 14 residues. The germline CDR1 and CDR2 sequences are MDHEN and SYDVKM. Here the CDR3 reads CASSLWQRHQPQHF.

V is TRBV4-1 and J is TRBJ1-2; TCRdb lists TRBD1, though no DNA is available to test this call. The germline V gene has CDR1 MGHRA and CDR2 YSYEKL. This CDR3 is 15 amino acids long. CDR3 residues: CASSQPPTGNYGYTF.

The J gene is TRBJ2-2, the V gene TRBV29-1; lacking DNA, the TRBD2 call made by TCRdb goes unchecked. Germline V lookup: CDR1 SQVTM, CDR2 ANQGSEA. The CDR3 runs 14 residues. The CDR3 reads CSVWGGEDTGELFF.

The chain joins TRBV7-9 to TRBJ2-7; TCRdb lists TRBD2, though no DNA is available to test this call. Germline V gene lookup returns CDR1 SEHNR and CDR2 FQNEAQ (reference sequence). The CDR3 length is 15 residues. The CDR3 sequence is CASSPPRTLSYEQYF.

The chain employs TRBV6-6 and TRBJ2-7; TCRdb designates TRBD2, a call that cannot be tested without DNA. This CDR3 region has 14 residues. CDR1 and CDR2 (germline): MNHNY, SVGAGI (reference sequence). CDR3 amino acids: CASSWTSGENEQYF.

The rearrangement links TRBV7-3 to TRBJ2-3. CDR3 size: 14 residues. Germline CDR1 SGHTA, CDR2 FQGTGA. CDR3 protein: CASSLTPDSNTQYF.

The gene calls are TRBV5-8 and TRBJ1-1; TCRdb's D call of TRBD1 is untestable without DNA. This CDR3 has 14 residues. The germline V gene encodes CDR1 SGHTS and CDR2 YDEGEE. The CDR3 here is CASSRGWGATEAFF.

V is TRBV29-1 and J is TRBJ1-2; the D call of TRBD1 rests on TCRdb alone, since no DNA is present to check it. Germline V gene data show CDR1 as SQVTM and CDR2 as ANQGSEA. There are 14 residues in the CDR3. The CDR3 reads CSVAPGGMAYGYTF.